Listed below are T cell receptor beta chains from one sample, sequenced in a study of technical replicates of blood from several donors. Using immunoSEQ multiplex PCR, the repertoire was profiled, and TCRdb retains in-frame clones only, with some absent. The table has tens of thousands of clones, roughly 94% seen once. The sequenced sample was T cells isolated from PBMCs. The origin of the receptors is a human donor in good health. CDR3s include the opening cysteine and the closing phenylalanine or tryptophan. A D gene is named only where the DNA matches it firmly. Some rows mark clone size as missing; the rest say once, few, many or name a class of expanded clone.

cdr3_aa cdr3_nt v_call clone_size d_call j_call cdr3_length
CASVGQGTDTQYF TGTGCCAGCGTGGGACAGGGGACAGATACGCAGTATTTT TRBV5-6 few TRBD1 TRBJ2-3 13
CAISGTSGGANTGELFF TGTGCCATCTCCGGGACTAGCGGGGGAGCTAACACCGGGGAGCTGTTTTTT TRBV10-3 - TRBD2 TRBJ2-2 17
CASSYARGRTEAFF TGTGCCAGCAGTTACGCCCGGGGAAGGACTGAAGCTTTCTTT TRBV6-5 - - TRBJ1-1 14
CASSQLSSASTDTQYF TGTGCCAGCAGCCAATTGTCTAGCGCTAGCACAGATACGCAGTATTTT TRBV14 - - TRBJ2-3 16
CASRFHPGSEQYF TGTGCCAGCAGATTCCACCCAGGCTCGGAGCAGTACTTC TRBV6-5 - - TRBJ2-7 13
CASTAERTGSNQPQHF TGTGCCAGCACCGCTGAGAGGACAGGTAGCAATCAGCCCCAGCATTTT TRBV28 - TRBD1 TRBJ1-5 16
CASSYPDRHNEQFF TGTGCCAGCAGTTACCCCGACAGGCACAATGAGCAGTTCTTC TRBV6-6 - - TRBJ2-1 14
CAISGLAGAQDTQYF TGTGCCATCAGTGGACTAGCGGGAGCCCAAGATACGCAGTATTTT TRBV10-3 few TRBD2 TRBJ2-3 15
CASSLGTVGNPNEKLFF TGTGCCAGCTCACTTGGGACAGTCGGTAACCCTAATGAAAAACTGTTTTTT TRBV18 - TRBD1 TRBJ1-4 17
CASSSIRDRGYGYTF TGTGCCAGCAGCTCAATCCGGGACAGGGGTTATGGCTACACCTTC TRBV11-2 - TRBD1 TRBJ1-2 15
CASSLGLRGYEQYF TGTGCCAGCAGCTTAGGGCTGAGAGGCTACGAGCAGTACTTC TRBV7-2 - - TRBJ2-7 14
CASRPFERNTGELFF TGCGCCAGCAGACCCTTCGAGCGGAACACCGGGGAGCTGTTTTTT TRBV5-1 - - TRBJ2-2 15
CASSTRTSGRAYEQYF TGTGCCAGCAGCACGAGGACTAGCGGGAGGGCCTACGAGCAGTACTTC TRBV7-9 - TRBD2 TRBJ2-7 16
CASGTGSYNEQFF TGCGCCAGCGGCACCGGGAGTTACAATGAGCAGTTCTTC TRBV5-1 - - TRBJ2-1 13
CASSLASGGTEAFF TGTGCCAGCAGCTTAGCATCAGGGGGTACTGAAGCTTTCTTT TRBV7-8 - TRBD1 TRBJ1-1 14
CAIRPGQRFIHNSPLHF TGTGCCATCAGACCCGGACAGCGGTTTATCCATAATTCACCCCTCCACTTT TRBV10-3 - - TRBJ1-6 17
CATDKLNTEAFF TGTGCCACAGACAAGCTAAACACTGAAGCTTTCTTT TRBV7-3 - - TRBJ1-1 12
CASSSQFGELFF TGTGCCAGCAGTTCCCAGTTCGGGGAGCTGTTTTTT TRBV6-5 - - TRBJ2-2 12
CASSLSEDGYTF TGTGCCAGCAGCTTGTCTGAGGATGGCTACACCTTC TRBV5-4 - - TRBJ1-2 12
CASSLERAGNTIYF TGTGCCAGCAGCTTAGAAAGAGCTGGAAACACCATATATTTT TRBV7-6 - - TRBJ1-3 14
CSVVVEGYTF TGCAGCGTCGTAGTGGAGGGCTACACCTTC TRBV29-1 - - TRBJ1-2 10
CASSLSGTEAFF TGTGCCAGCAGTTTGAGTGGCACTGAAGCTTTCTTT TRBV6-5 - - TRBJ1-1 12
CASSFDRGWTTEAFF TGTGCCAGCAGCTTCGACAGGGGATGGACAACTGAAGCTTTCTTT TRBV5-4 - TRBD1 TRBJ1-1 15
CASRGTSGRLPYEQYF TGCGCCAGCAGGGGGACTAGCGGGAGGCTACCCTACGAGCAGTACTTC TRBV10-2 - TRBD2 TRBJ2-7 16
CASSNRTGTTIYGYTF TGTGCCAGCAGCAACCGAACAGGGACCACCATCTATGGCTACACCTTC TRBV11-2 - - TRBJ1-2 16
CASSLFLGQPQHF TGTGCCAGCAGTTTATTCCTGGGCCAGCCCCAGCATTTT TRBV28 - - TRBJ1-5 13
CASSVGTVYEQYF TGTGCCAGCAGCGTGGGGACAGTCTACGAGCAGTACTTC TRBV5-4 - TRBD1 TRBJ2-7 13
CASSSPLSGGAMGTDTQYF TGCGCCAGCAGCTCCCCTCTAAGCGGGGGGGCGATGGGAACAGATACGCAGTATTTT TRBV5-1 - TRBD2 TRBJ2-3 19
CASSFREDWLGVNF TGTGCCAGCAGCTTCCGCGAAGACTGGCTGGGAGTGAATTTT TRBV11-2 - - TRBJ2-3 14
CASSPEGGLSSEQFF TGCGCCAGCAGCCCCGAGGGGGGGCTAAGTAGTGAGCAGTTCTTC TRBV5-1 - - TRBJ2-1 15
CASSFDSPNVLTF TGTGCCAGCAGCTTCGATAGTCCCAACGTCCTGACTTTC TRBV7-9 once - TRBJ2-6 13
CASSQRGGELFF TGTGCCAGCAGCCAGCGGGGCGGGGAGCTGTTTTTT TRBV7-3 - TRBD2 TRBJ2-2 12
CASSFGTGRDEKLFF TGTGCCAGCAGCTTTGGGACAGGGCGAGACGAAAAACTGTTTTTT TRBV7-9 - TRBD1 TRBJ1-4 15
CASSQAWTQETQYF TGTGCCAGCAGCCAAGCTTGGACACAAGAGACCCAGTACTTC TRBV14 - - TRBJ2-5 14
CASSPLGLAGGPTIHTDTQYF TGTGCCAGCAGCCCCCTGGGACTAGCGGGAGGACCGACTATTCACACAGATACGCAGTATTTT TRBV28 - TRBD2 TRBJ2-3 21
CASSYSNSGRETQYF TGTGCCAGCAGTTACTCGAATAGCGGAAGAGAGACCCAGTACTTC TRBV6-5 - - TRBJ2-5 15
CASSRRAHYGYTF TGTGCCAGCAGCCGCAGGGCGCACTATGGCTACACCTTC TRBV28 - - TRBJ1-2 13
CASSLGRVGAPKYNEQFF TGTGCCAGCAGCTTAGGTCGGGTGGGGGCTCCGAAATACAATGAGCAGTTCTTC TRBV7-8 - - TRBJ2-1 18
CASSQGTSGETQYF TGTGCCAGCAGCCAAGGGACTAGCGGAGAGACCCAGTACTTC TRBV7-9 - TRBD2 TRBJ2-5 14
CASSQGPGAQYEQYF TGTGCCAGCAGCCAGGGGCCCGGGGCCCAATACGAGCAGTACTTC TRBV7-6 - - TRBJ2-7 15
CASSQTGTADTEAFF TGTGCCAGCAGCCAAACCGGGACAGCGGACACTGAAGCTTTCTTT TRBV6-5 - TRBD1 TRBJ1-1 15
CASSPIAGAGTDTQYF TGTGCCAGCTCACCAATAGCGGGAGCGGGCACAGATACGCAGTATTTT TRBV18 - TRBD2 TRBJ2-3 16
CAISSRMVELFF TGTGCCATCAGTTCCAGGATGGTGGAGCTGTTTTTT TRBV10-3 - - TRBJ2-2 12
CASSIRQGGWPQHF TGTGCCAGCAGTATCCGACAGGGGGGGTGGCCCCAGCATTTT TRBV6-5 - TRBD1 TRBJ1-5 14
CASSSSVDYEQYF TGTGCCAGCAGCTCCAGCGTGGACTACGAGCAGTACTTC TRBV28 - - TRBJ2-7 13
CASTGGLWTEAFF TGTGCCAGCACCGGGGGGCTGTGGACTGAAGCTTTCTTT TRBV6-9 - - TRBJ1-1 13
CASSLGMRGGRGEAFF TGTGCCAGCAGCTTAGGTATGCGGGGGGGCCGGGGTGAAGCTTTCTTT TRBV11-3 - - TRBJ1-1 16
CASKGAAGETGELFF TGTGCCAGCAAGGGGGCCGCAGGGGAAACCGGGGAGCTGTTTTTT TRBV7-6 - TRBD1 TRBJ2-2 15
CASSPIRGLDTEAFF TGTGCCAGCTCACCCATTAGGGGGCTGGACACTGAAGCTTTCTTT TRBV18 - TRBD1 TRBJ1-1 15
CASSLVSGEHGEKLFF TGCGCCAGCAGCTTGGTATCTGGGGAGCATGGTGAAAAACTGTTTTTT TRBV5-1 - - TRBJ1-4 16
CASARGGTNNEQFF TGTGCCAGCGCCCGCGGGGGAACCAACAATGAGCAGTTCTTC TRBV7-3 few TRBD2 TRBJ2-1 14
CASPSSRDGYTF TGTGCCAGCCCGAGCTCCAGGGATGGCTACACCTTC TRBV11-2 - - TRBJ1-2 12
CASGLGLRREDTDTQYF TGTGCCAGCGGCTTGGGGCTAAGGCGGGAGGACACAGATACGCAGTATTTT TRBV7-9 - TRBD2 TRBJ2-3 17
CASSGGTGAAEQYF TGTGCCAGCAGCGGGGGGACAGGGGCGGCCGAGCAGTACTTC TRBV5-4 - TRBD1 TRBJ2-7 14
CATSRAGSGSYEQYF TGTGCCACCAGCAGAGCCGGTAGCGGCTCCTACGAGCAGTACTTC TRBV15 - - TRBJ2-7 15
CASSLMTNHEQYF TGCGCCAGCAGCTTGATGACTAACCACGAGCAGTACTTC TRBV5-1 - - TRBJ2-7 13